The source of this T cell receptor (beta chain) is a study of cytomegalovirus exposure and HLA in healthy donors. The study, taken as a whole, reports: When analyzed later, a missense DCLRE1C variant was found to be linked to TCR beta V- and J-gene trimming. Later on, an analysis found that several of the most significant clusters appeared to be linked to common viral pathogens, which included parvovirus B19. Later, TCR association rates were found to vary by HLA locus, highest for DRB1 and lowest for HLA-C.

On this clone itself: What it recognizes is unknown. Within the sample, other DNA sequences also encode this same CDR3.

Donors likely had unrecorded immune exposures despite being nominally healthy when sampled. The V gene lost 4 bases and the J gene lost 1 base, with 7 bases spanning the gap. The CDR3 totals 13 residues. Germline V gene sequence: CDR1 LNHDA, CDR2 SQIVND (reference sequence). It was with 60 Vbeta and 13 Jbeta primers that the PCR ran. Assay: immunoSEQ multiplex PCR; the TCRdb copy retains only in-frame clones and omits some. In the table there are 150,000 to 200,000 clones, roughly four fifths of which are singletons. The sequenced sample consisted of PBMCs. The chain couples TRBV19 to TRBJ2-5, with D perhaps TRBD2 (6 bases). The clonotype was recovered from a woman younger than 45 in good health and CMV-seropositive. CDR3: CASSRGLQETQYF. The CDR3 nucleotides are TGTGCCAGTAGTAGGGGACTCCAAGAGACCCAGTACTTC.